This T cell receptor (beta chain) was identified during a study of vaccination effects on CD4 cells after COVID-19. Study results and limitations: Clones arising from infection and from vaccination showed marked clonal contraction late after vaccination.

As concerns this clone: As yet, its antigen is unknown.

The germline V gene has CDR1 KGHDR and CDR2 SFDVKD. With V trimmed by 5 bases and J by 0 bases, 5 bases remained unmatched. This CDR3 is built from 15 residues. Viral peptide pool expansion of antigen-specific CD4+ T cells preceded sequencing in the ViraFEST assay. A 10-day culture period preceded the isolation of CD4+ T cells. Neither prior SARS-CoV-2 infection nor positive nucleocapsid antibodies were present in the vaccine recipients. About 2.1 million PBMC were placed in each well, which was supplemented with about 10 IU/ml IL-2 and approximately 10 ug/ml peptides. The assay was immunoSEQ multiplex PCR, and TCRdb's table has in-frame clones only and misses some. Of 71,000 or so clones listed, under 75% are singletons.

This receptor was taken from a human donor who received a COVID-19 vaccine. The chain has TRBV24-1 and TRBJ2-5; 7 nucleotides line up with TRBD1. The sequencing used CD4+ T cells from PBMCs cultured with HCoV-OC43 spike peptides, collected before COVID-19 vaccination. Stated subset: HCoV-OC43 spike overlapping peptide pool stimulation. The DNA for the CDR3 is TGTGCCACCAGTGTGTGGGACAGTCACCAAGAGACCCAGTACTTC. This encodes CATSVWDSHQETQYF.